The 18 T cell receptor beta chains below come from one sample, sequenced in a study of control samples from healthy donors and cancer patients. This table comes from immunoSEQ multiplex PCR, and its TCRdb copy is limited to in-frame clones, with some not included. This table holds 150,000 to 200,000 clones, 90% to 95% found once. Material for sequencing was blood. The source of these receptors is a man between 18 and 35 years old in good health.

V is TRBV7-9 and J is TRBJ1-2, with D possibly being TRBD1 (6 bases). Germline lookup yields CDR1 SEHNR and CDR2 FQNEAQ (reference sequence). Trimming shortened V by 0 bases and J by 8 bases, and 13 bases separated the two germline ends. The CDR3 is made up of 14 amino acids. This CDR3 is CASSLASGEMGYTF. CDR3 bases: TGTGCCAGCAGCTTAGCGTCAGGGGAGATGGGCTACACCTTC.

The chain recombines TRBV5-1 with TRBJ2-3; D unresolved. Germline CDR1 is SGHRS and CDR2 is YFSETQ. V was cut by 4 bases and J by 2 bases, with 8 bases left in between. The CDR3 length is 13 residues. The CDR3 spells CASSAQTTDTQYF. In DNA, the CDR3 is TGCGCCAGCAGCGCACAGACCACAGATACGCAGTATTTT.

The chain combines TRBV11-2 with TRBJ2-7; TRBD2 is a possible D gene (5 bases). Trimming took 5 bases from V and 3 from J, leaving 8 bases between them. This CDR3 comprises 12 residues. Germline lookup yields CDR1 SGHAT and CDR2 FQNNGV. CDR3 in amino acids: CASSILDYEQYF. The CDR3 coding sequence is TGTGCCAGCAGCATACTAGACTACGAGCAGTACTTC.

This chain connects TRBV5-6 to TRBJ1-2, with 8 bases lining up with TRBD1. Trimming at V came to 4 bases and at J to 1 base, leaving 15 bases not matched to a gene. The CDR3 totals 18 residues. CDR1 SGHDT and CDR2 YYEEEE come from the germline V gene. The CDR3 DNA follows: TGTGCCAGCAGCACACCGACAGGGGTTTTCAGAGATAACTATGGCTACACCTTC. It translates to CASSTPTGVFRDNYGYTF.

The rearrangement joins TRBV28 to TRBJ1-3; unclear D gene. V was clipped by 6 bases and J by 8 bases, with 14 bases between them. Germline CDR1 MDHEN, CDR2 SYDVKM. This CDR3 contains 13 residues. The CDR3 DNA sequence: TGTGCCAGCAGCGCCACCCTCTTGTACACCATATATTTT. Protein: CASSATLLYTIYF.

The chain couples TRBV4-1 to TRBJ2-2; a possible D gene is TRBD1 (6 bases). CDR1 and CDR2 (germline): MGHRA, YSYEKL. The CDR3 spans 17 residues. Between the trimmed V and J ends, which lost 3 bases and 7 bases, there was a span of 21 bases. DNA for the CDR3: TGCGCCAGCAGCCACCTCTTTGACAGGTCCCGAGTCGGGGAGCTGTTTTTT. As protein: CASSHLFDRSRVGELFF.

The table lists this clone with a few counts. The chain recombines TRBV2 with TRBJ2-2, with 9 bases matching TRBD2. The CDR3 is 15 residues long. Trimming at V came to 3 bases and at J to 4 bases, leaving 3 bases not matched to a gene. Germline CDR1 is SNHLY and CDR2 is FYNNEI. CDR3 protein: CASSDRRGGTGELFF. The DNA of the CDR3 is TGTGCCAGCAGTGATCGGCGGGGGGGCACCGGGGAGCTGTTTTTT.

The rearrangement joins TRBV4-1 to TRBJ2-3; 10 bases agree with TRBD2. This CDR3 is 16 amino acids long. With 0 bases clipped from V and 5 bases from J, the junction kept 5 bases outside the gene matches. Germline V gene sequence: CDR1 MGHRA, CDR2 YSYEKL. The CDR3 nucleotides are TGCGCCAGCAGCCAAGAAACCAGCGGGGGGGTAGATACGCAGTATTTT. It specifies CASSQETSGGVDTQYF.

The chain's CDR3 is CASNRDRGTEAFF. The DNA for the CDR3 is TGTGCCAGTAATCGAGACAGAGGGACTGAAGCTTTCTTT. The rearrangement links TRBV19 to TRBJ1-1; tentative D call: TRBD1 (5 bases). The germline gives CDR1 LNHDA, CDR2 SQIVND (reference sequence). The CDR3 extends over 13 amino acids. Trimming shortened V by 7 bases and J by 5 bases, and 14 bases separated the two germline ends.

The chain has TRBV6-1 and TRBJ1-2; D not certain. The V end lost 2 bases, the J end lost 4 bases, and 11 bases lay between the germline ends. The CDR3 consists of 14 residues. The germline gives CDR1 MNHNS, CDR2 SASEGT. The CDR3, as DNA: TGTGCCAGCAGTGAATTTAATGGATTCTATGGCTACACCTTC. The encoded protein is CASSEFNGFYGYTF.

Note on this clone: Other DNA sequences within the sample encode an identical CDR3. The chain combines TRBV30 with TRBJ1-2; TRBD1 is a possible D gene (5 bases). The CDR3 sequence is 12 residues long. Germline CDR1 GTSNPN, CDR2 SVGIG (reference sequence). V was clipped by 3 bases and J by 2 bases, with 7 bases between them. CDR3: CAWRGANYGYTF. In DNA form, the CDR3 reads TGTGCCTGGAGAGGGGCGAACTATGGCTACACCTTC. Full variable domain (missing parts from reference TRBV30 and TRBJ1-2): SQTIHQWPATLVQPVGSPLSLECTVEGTSNPNLYWYRQAAGRGLQLLFYSVGIGQISSEVPQNLSASRPQDRQFILSSKKLLLSDSGFYLCAWRGANYGYTFGSGTRLTVV.

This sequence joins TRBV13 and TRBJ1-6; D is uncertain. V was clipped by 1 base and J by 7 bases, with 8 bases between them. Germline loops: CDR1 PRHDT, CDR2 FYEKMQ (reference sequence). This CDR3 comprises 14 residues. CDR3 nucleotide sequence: TGTGCCAGCAGCTTAGAGAGTCGAAATTCACCCCTCCACTTT. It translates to CASSLESRNSPLHF.

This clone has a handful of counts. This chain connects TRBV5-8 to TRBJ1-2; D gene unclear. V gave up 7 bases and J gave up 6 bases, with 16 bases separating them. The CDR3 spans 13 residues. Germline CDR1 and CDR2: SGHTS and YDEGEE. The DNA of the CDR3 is TGTGCCAGCTGCTACACCCGCTCGGATGGCTACACCTTC. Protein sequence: CASCYTRSDGYTF.

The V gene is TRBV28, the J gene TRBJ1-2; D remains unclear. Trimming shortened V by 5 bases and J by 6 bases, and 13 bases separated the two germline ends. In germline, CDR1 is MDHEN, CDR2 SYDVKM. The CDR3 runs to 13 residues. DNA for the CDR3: TGTGCCAGCAGTAGAACAGCTGGAAATGGCTACACCTTC. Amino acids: CASSRTAGNGYTF.

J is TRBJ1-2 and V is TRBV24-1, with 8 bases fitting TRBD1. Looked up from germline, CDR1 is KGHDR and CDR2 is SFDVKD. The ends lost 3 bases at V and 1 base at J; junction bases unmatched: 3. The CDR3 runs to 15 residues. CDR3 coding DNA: TGTGCCACCAGTGATCCTACAGGGGGTAACTATGGCTACACCTTC. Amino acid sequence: CATSDPTGGNYGYTF.

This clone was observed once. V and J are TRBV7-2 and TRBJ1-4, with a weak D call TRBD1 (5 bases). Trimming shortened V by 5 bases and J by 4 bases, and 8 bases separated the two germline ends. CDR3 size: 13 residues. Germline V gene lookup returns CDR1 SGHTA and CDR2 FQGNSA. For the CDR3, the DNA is TGTGCCAGCAGCCGACAGCTTAATGAAAAACTGTTTTTT. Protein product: CASSRQLNEKLFF.

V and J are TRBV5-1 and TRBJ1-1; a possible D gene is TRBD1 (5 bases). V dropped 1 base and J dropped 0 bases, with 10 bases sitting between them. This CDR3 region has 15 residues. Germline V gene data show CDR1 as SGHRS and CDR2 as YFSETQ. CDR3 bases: TGCGCCAGCAGCTTGCCAGGGACCATGAACACTGAAGCTTTCTTT. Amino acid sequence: CASSLPGTMNTEAFF.

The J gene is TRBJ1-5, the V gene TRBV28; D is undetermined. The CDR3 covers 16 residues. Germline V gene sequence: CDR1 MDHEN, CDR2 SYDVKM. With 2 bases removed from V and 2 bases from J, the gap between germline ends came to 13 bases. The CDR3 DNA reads TGTGCCAGCAGTTTAGGAGGGAGTGGGCGCAATCAGCCCCAGCATTTT. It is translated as CASSLGGSGRNQPQHF.